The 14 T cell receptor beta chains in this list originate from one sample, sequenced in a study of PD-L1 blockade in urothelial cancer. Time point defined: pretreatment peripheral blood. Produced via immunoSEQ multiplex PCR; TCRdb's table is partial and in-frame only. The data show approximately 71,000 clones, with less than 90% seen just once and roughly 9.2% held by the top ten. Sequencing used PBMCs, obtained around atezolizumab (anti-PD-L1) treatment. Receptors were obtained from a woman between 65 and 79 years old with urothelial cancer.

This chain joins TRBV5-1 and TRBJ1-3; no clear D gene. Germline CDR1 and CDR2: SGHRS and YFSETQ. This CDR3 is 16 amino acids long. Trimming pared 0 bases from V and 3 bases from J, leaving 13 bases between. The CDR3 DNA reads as TGCGCCAGCAGCTTGGCACCGCACGGTTATGGAAACACCATATATTTT. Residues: CASSLAPHGYGNTIYF.

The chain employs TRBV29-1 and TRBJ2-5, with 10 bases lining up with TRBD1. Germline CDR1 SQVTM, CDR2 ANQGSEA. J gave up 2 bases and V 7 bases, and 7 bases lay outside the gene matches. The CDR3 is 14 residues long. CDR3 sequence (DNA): TGCAGCGCTTGGACAGGGGGAGGGCAAGAGACCCAGTACTTC. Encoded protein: CSAWTGGGQETQYF.

CDR3 bases: TGTGCCAGCAGTGAAAGGCCCCTACTAGCGGGAGAGAACAATGAGCAGTTCTTC. Amino acid sequence: CASSERPLLAGENNEQFF. The chain couples TRBV6-1 to TRBJ2-1, with 11 bases lining up with TRBD2. CDR3 length: 18 amino acids. Germline loops: CDR1 MNHNS, CDR2 SASEGT. V dropped 2 bases and J dropped 5; count of bases not matched to a gene: 11.

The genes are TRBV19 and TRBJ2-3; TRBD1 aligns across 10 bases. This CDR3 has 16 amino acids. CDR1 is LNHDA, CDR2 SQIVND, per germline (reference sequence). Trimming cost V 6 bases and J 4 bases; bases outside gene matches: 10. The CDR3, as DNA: TGTGCCAGTAGCGCCGTCGACAGGGGGCATCCAGATACGCAGTATTTT. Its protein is CASSAVDRGHPDTQYF.

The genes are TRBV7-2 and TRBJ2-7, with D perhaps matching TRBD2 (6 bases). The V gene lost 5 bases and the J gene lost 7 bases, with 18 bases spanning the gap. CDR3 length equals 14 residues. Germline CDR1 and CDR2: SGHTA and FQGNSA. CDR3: CASSPGTWAGEQYF. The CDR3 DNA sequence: TGTGCCAGCAGCCCAGGGACTTGGGCTGGGGAGCAGTACTTC. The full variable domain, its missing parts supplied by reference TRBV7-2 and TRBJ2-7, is GAGVSQSPSNKVTEKGKDVELRCDPISGHTALYWYRQSLGQGLEFLIYFQGNSAPDKSGLPSDRFSAERTGGSVSTLTIQRTQQEDSAVYLCASSPGTWAGEQYFGPGTRLTVT.

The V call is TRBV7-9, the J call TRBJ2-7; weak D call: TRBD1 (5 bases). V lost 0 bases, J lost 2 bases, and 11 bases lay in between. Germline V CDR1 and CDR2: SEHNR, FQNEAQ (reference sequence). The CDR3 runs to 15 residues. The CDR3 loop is CASSLAAGWAYEQYF. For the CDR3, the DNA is TGTGCCAGCAGCTTAGCAGCAGGGTGGGCCTACGAGCAGTACTTC. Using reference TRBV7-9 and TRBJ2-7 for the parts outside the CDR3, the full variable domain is DTGVSQNPRHKITKRGQNVTFRCDPISEHNRLYWYRQTLGQGPEFLTYFQNEAQLEKSRLLSDRFSAERPKGSFSTLEIQRTEQGDSAMYLCASSLAAGWAYEQYFGPGTRLTVT.

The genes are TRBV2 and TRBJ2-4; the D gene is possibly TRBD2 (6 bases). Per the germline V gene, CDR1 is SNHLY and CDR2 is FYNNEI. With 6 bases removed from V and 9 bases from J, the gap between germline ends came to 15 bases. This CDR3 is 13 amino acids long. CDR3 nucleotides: TGTGCCAGCAGCCGGGACTCCAGAGGCATTCAGTACTTC. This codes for CASSRDSRGIQYF.

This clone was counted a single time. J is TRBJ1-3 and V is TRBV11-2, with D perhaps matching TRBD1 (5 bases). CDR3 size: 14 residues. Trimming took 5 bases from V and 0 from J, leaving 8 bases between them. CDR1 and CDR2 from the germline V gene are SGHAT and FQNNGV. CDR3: CASSATVSGNTIYF. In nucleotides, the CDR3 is TGTGCCAGCAGCGCGACAGTCTCTGGAAACACCATATATTTT.

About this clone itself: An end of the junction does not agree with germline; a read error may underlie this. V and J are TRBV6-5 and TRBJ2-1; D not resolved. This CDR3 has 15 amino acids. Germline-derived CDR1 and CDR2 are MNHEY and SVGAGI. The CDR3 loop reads CASSYSFTLPNEQFF. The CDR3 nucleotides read TGTGCCAGCAGCTACTCATTTACCCTACCCAATGAGCAGTTCTTC.

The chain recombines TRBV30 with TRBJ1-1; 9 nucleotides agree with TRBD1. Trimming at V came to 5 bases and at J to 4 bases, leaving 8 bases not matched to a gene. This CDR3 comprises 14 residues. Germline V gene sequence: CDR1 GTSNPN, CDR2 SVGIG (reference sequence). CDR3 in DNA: TGTGCCTGGGGACAATTGACAGGGGGCACTGAAGCTTTCTTT. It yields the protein CAWGQLTGGTEAFF.

The CDR3 DNA reads as TGTGCCAGCAGCCAAGAGTTAGCGGGGGGGCCAGGGGAGACCCAGTACTTC. It specifies CASSQELAGGPGETQYF. This chain joins TRBV4-2 and TRBJ2-5, with TRBD2 matching 11 bases. This CDR3 contains 17 residues. V shed 0 bases and J 5 bases; nucleotides not matched to a gene: 8. Germline CDR1 LGHNA, CDR2 YNFKEQ.

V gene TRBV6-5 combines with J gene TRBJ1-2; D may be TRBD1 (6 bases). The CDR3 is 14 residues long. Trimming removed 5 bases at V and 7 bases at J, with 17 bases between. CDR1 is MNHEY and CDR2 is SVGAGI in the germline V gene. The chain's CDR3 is CASSAVQGRGGYTF. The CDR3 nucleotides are TGTGCCAGCAGTGCGGTCCAGGGGAGGGGTGGCTACACCTTC.

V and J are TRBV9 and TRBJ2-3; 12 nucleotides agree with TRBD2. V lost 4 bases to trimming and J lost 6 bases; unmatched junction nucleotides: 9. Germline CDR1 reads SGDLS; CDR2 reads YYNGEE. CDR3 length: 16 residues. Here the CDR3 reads CASSLRTSGDGDTQYF. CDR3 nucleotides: TGTGCCAGCAGCCTCCGGACTAGCGGGGATGGTGATACGCAGTATTTT.

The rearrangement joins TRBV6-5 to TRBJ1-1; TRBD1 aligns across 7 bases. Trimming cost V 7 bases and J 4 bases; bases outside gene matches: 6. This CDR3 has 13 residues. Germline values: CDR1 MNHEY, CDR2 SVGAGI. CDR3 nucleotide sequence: TGTGCCAGCAAAATACAGGGGTCCACTGAAGCTTTCTTT. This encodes CASKIQGSTEAFF.